This T cell receptor (beta chain) was recovered during a study of radiotherapy plus CTLA-4 blockade in lung cancer. As for the study in general: Roughly 17% of patients responded objectively, and about 30% achieved disease control.

General study results and limits: TCR clones from tumors expanded in blood after radiotherapy plus ipilimumab. Early blood T cell clone dynamics reportedly forecast response best, with interferon-beta.

Those with chemo-refractory metastatic non-small-cell lung cancer were treated with focal radiation combined with CTLA-4 blockade using ipilimumab. Only in-frame clones appear in the TCRdb table, and some are missing; sequencing was by immunoSEQ multiplex PCR. Of 40,000 or so clones detected, 63% appear once; the ten largest clones hold approximately 18%. CDR3 length equals 15 residues. The J segment lost 1 base and the V segment lost 5 bases, leaving 5 bases of the junction unmatched. Germline loops: CDR1 LNHDA, CDR2 SQIVND (reference sequence). As concerns this clone: What it binds is unknown.

The sequenced sample was peripheral blood, obtained from a patient treated with radiotherapy plus ipilimumab. The V call is TRBV19, the J call TRBJ1-5; the match to TRBD1 covers 7 bases. This TCR was sampled from a human donor with non-small cell lung cancer who had a partial response to radiotherapy plus ipilimumab. DNA of the CDR3: TGTGCCAGTAGTTCTCAGACAGGGAGCAATCAGCCCCAGCATTTT. This gives the protein CASSSQTGSNQPQHF.